These 27 T cell receptor beta chains were sequenced from one sample in a study of T cells after yellow fever vaccination. MiXCR, applied by TCRdb to the 5' RACE reads, yields one record per CDR3 protein. The sample holds 500,000 to 650,000 distinct CDR3 sequences, roughly 17% seen once. The material sequenced was PBMCs, taken around 5 days after the first yellow fever vaccination. The origin of the receptors is a man aged 18 to 29 who received the YFV17D yellow fever vaccine.

CDR3 nucleotides: TGTGCCAGCAGTTACTCGTCAACCGGGGAGCTGTTTTTT. Residues: CASSYSSTGELFF. The chain recombines TRBV6-2 or TRBV6-3 with TRBJ2-2; D unresolved. Germline CDR1 is MNHEY and CDR2 is SVGEGT. This CDR3 is 13 amino acids long. Trimming stripped 0 bases from V and 5 bases from J, with 4 bases between.

This chain connects TRBV19 to TRBJ2-7; 7 bases are shared with TRBD1. The CDR3 loop spans 15 amino acids. Germline CDR1 and CDR2: LNHDA and SQIVND (reference sequence). The V segment lost 5 bases and the J segment 0 bases; nucleotides outside the gene matches: 7. The CDR3 DNA follows: TGTGCCAGTAGTGCTCGAGGGGGCGGCTCCTACGAGCAGTACTTC. Residues: CASSARGGGSYEQYF.

This clonotype was counted a few times. V gene TRBV20-1 combines with J gene TRBJ2-3; 8 bases map to TRBD2. CDR3 length: 17 residues. J lost 1 base, V lost 5 bases, and 14 bases had no gene match. Germline values: CDR1 DFQATT, CDR2 SNEGSKA (reference sequence). CDR3 DNA sequence: TGCAGTGCTCCCTCACTGGGGGTGACTAGCGGCACAGATACGCAGTATTTT. Amino acids: CSAPSLGVTSGTDTQYF.

V gene TRBV12-3 or TRBV12-4 combines with J gene TRBJ1-4; D ambiguous. Trimming pared 5 bases from V and 8 bases from J, leaving 12 bases between. This CDR3 is built from 13 residues. The CDR3 spells CASSPLPQEKLFF. As DNA, the CDR3 is TGTGCCAGCAGTCCGCTCCCCCAGGAAAAACTGTTTTTT.

CDR3 nucleotide sequence: TGCAGTGCTAGTGGGGACGTGAACACTGAAGCTTTCTTT. It codes for CSASGDVNTEAFF. V is TRBV20-1 and J is TRBJ1-1, with D perhaps matching TRBD1 (5 bases). Germline CDR1 reads DFQATT; CDR2 reads SNEGSKA (reference sequence). The CDR3 is 13 residues long. The V gene lost 3 bases and the J gene lost 0 bases, with 8 bases spanning the gap.

This clonotype was detected a few times. The chain employs TRBV11-2 and TRBJ2-1, with TRBD2 matching over 9 bases. The CDR3 runs to 16 residues. V lost 1 base to trimming and J lost 6 bases; unmatched junction nucleotides: 7. Germline lookup yields CDR1 SGHAT and CDR2 FQNNGV. The CDR3 reads CASSLVGLAGSNEQFF. The CDR3 DNA reads as TGTGCCAGCAGCTTAGTGGGCCTAGCGGGGAGCAATGAGCAGTTCTTC.

There are a few counts of this clonotype. V and J are TRBV5-6 and TRBJ2-3; D is unclear. The CDR3 totals 15 residues. Trimming stripped 2 bases from V and 2 bases from J, with 12 bases between. Germline assignment: CDR1 SGHDT and CDR2 YYEEEE. The CDR3 here is CASSLRLENTDTQYF. The CDR3 DNA reads TGTGCCAGCAGCTTAAGGCTAGAGAACACAGATACGCAGTATTTT.

In its sample, this clonotype was seen many times. The chain is built from TRBV7-2 and TRBJ1-1; D is undetermined. Deletions cut 6 bases from V and 1 base from J, with 9 bases between. Per germline, CDR1 SGHTA and CDR2 FQGNSA. The CDR3 runs 13 residues. The CDR3 protein is CASRPNQNTEAFF. CDR3 sequence (DNA): TGTGCCAGCAGACCAAATCAGAACACTGAAGCTTTCTTT.

The CDR3 DNA sequence: TGCAGTGCTAGCCGAGGGAGCATGAACACTGAAGCTTTCTTT. This encodes CSASRGSMNTEAFF. The chain joins TRBV20-1 to TRBJ1-1; D is undetermined. The CDR3 has 14 amino acids. Germline lookup yields CDR1 DFQATT and CDR2 SNEGSKA (reference sequence). V was trimmed by 3 bases and J by 0 bases, leaving 11 bases between them.

The chain carries TRBV6-6 and TRBJ1-1; D unresolved. Germline V CDR1 and CDR2: MNHNY, SVGAGI (reference sequence). The ends were cut back, 6 bases at V and 1 base at J, with 9 bases in the middle. The CDR3 consists of 13 residues. In nucleotides, the CDR3 is TGTGCCAGCAGACCACAAGCGAACACTGAAGCTTTCTTT. Encoded protein: CASRPQANTEAFF.

This chain links TRBV28 with TRBJ2-3, with TRBD2 matching 9 bases. CDR3 length: 16 residues. V lost 5 bases, J lost 0 bases, and 6 bases stayed unmatched. Per germline, CDR1 MDHEN and CDR2 SYDVKM. CDR3 nucleotides: TGTGCCAGCAGTCCCCGCGGGAGGGGGAGCACAGATACGCAGTATTTT. As protein: CASSPRGRGSTDTQYF.

This clonotype was counted between two and nine times. The V and J genes are TRBV7-2 and TRBJ2-6; 8 nucleotides align to TRBD2. V was clipped by 5 bases and J by 3 bases; unmatched bases: 6. Germline V gene data show CDR1 as SGHTA and CDR2 as FQGNSA. The CDR3 length is 16 residues. CDR3 sequence reads: CASSPWSGGGANVLTF. For the CDR3, the DNA is TGTGCCAGCAGCCCGTGGAGCGGGGGTGGGGCCAACGTCCTGACTTTC.

In its sample, this clonotype was seen many times. The chain employs TRBV7-2 and TRBJ2-5, with D possibly being TRBD2 (6 bases). The germline gives CDR1 SGHTA, CDR2 FQGNSA. Deletions cut 3 bases from V and 5 bases from J, with 16 bases between. There are 15 residues in the CDR3. The CDR3 sequence: CASSLMGGERETQYF. In DNA form, the CDR3 reads TGTGCCAGCAGCTTGATGGGCGGGGAGAGGGAGACCCAGTACTTC.

CDR3 protein: CASSLLARGGNEQFF. CDR3 in DNA: TGTGCCAGCAGCTTACTCGCCAGGGGAGGCAATGAGCAGTTCTTC. The chain couples TRBV7-8 to TRBJ2-1; D is tentatively TRBD1 or TRBD2 (6 bases each). CDR1 and CDR2 from the germline V gene are SGHVS and FQNEAQ. The V end lost 2 bases, the J end lost 6 bases, and 14 bases lay between the germline ends. This CDR3 is 15 amino acids long.

This clonotype showed up just a few times. This chain links TRBV5-1 with TRBJ2-7, with 8 bases that match TRBD1. J gave up 2 bases and V 3 bases, and 4 bases lay outside the gene matches. CDR1 and CDR2 from the germline V gene are SGHRS and YFSETQ. The CDR3 sequence is 14 residues long. DNA for the CDR3: TGCGCCAGCAGCTCGGGACAGGCCACCTACGAGCAGTACTTC. Translated: CASSSGQATYEQYF.

This chain links TRBV2 with TRBJ2-3; D ambiguous. Looked up from germline, CDR1 is SNHLY and CDR2 is FYNNEI. The V gene lost 4 bases and the J gene lost 4 bases, with 9 bases spanning the gap. The CDR3 sequence is 13 residues long. Here the CDR3 DNA reads TGTGCCAGCAGTGTGTTCGTTTCAGATACGCAGTATTTT. The encoded protein is CASSVFVSDTQYF.

This chain uses TRBV12-3 or TRBV12-4 with TRBJ1-6; TRBD1 is a possible D gene (6 bases). This CDR3 contains 15 residues. V was clipped by 2 bases and J by 7 bases, with 12 bases between them. The DNA of the CDR3 is TGTGCCAGCAGTTTACAGGGGTTGACAAATTCACCCCTCCACTTT. This codes for CASSLQGLTNSPLHF.

V gene TRBV4-3 combines with J gene TRBJ1-2, with 9 bases aligning to TRBD1. J gave up 7 bases and V 1 base, and 4 bases lay outside the gene matches. This CDR3 is 14 amino acids long. Germline V gene data show CDR1 as LGHNA and CDR2 as YSLEER. The CDR3: CASSQGQGEAGYTF. CDR3 DNA: TGCGCCAGCAGCCAAGGACAGGGGGAGGCTGGCTACACCTTC.

J is TRBJ1-4 and V is TRBV12-3 or TRBV12-4, with TRBD1 as a possible D gene (5 bases). There are 14 residues in the CDR3. V was pared by 6 bases and J by 8 bases, with 16 bases between. CDR3 in DNA: TGTGCCAGCAGACAAACCGGGACCCCGGAAAAACTGTTTTTT. Translated, it gives CASRQTGTPEKLFF.

Concerning this clonotype itself: At one of its ends the junction is not consistent with the germline gene, which may arise from a read error. The gene calls are TRBV7-9 and TRBJ2-3, with 7 bases identical to TRBD2. CDR1 is SEHNR, CDR2 FQNEAQ, per germline (reference sequence). This CDR3 contains 16 residues. The chain's CDR3 is CACSPELGGGTDTQYF. Written as DNA, the CDR3 is TGTGCCTGCAGCCCGGAGCTGGGGGGGGGCACAGATACGCAGTATTTT.

This clonotype was counted between two and nine times. The chain links TRBV18 to TRBJ1-1, with D possibly being TRBD1 (6 bases). The length of the CDR3 is 15 residues. CDR1 is KGHSH and CDR2 is LQKENI in the germline V gene. V was clipped by 3 bases and J by 7 bases, with 18 bases between them. Here the CDR3 reads CASSPSRGGLDEAFF. DNA of the CDR3: TGTGCCAGCTCACCGTCCAGAGGGGGACTCGATGAAGCTTTCTTT.

This rearrangement joins TRBV6-4 to TRBJ2-1, with 11 positions matching TRBD1. Unmatched junction bases numbered 4, after V lost 6 bases and J lost 6 bases. Germline-derived CDR1 and CDR2 are MRHNA and SNTAGT. This CDR3 is 14 amino acids long. CDR3 amino acids: CASSAGQGGNEQFF. The CDR3 DNA follows: TGTGCCAGCAGCGCGGGACAGGGGGGCAATGAGCAGTTCTTC.

The genes are TRBV10-2 and TRBJ2-6; D might be TRBD1 (6 bases). Trimming took 6 bases from V and 4 from J, leaving 10 bases between them. The CDR3 is 14 amino acids. The germline gives CDR1 WSHSY, CDR2 SAAADI. CDR3 region: CASRGAQGANVLTF. The CDR3 DNA is TGCGCCAGCAGGGGGGCGCAAGGGGCCAACGTCCTGACTTTC.

About this clonotype itself: One end of the junction does not line up with germline, which may come from a read error. V usage is TRBV2 and J usage is TRBJ2-5, with D hard to call. The length of the CDR3 is 12 residues. Germline V gene data show CDR1 as SNHLY and CDR2 as FYNNEI. Here the CDR3 reads CASTERAETQYF. The DNA of the CDR3 is TGTGCCAGCACTGAAAGGGCAGAGACCCAGTACTTC.

In its sample, this clonotype was seen a few times. This chain links TRBV7-2 with TRBJ1-5, with 8 bases matching TRBD1. With 4 bases clipped from V and 3 bases from J, the junction kept 2 bases outside the gene matches. Germline CDR1 and CDR2: SGHTA and FQGNSA. The CDR3 has 14 residues. The CDR3 coding sequence is TGTGCCAGCAGCTCGGACAGGGCCAATCAGCCCCAGCATTTT. It encodes CASSSDRANQPQHF.

V is TRBV20-1 and J is TRBJ2-1; TRBD2 matches 9 bases. The CDR3 consists of 16 residues. J was trimmed by 5 bases and V by 4 bases; bases with no gene match: 12. The germline V gene has CDR1 DFQATT and CDR2 SNEGSKA (reference sequence). CDR3 in amino acids: CSANGASGVVDNEQFF. For the CDR3, the DNA is TGCAGTGCTAATGGGGCTAGCGGGGTAGTCGACAATGAGCAGTTCTTC.

This sequence joins TRBV15 and TRBJ1-6; 7 nucleotides match TRBD1. In germline, CDR1 is LNHNV, CDR2 YYDKDF (reference sequence). V shed 2 bases, J shed 4 bases, and the junction held 11 bases outside the gene matches. This CDR3 spans 18 amino acids. CDR3 protein: CATSRSYLTGQYNSPLHF. The CDR3 nucleotides read TGTGCCACCAGCAGATCGTACTTGACAGGGCAGTATAATTCACCCCTCCACTTT.